These T cell receptor beta chains were read from a single sample in a study of CD8 T cells in Susac syndrome. One entry per CDR3 protein, called by TCRdb with MiXCR from the immunoSEQ multiplex PCR reads. The sample contains about 300,000 distinct CDR3 sequences, 89% of which appear only once. Sequenced input: CD8+ T cells from PBMCs. The receptors come from a human donor with multiple sclerosis. The CDR3 runs from the conserved cysteine through the conserved F or W. Fields, in order: V gene, clone size, J gene, D gene, CDR3 protein, CDR3 DNA. The D gene is left open where the match is weak. Not every row has a clone size; where given, it reads once, few, many or a size class.

TRBV6-2/TRBV6-3,.,TRBJ2-4,.,CASTLATGGNIQYF,TGTGCCAGCACTTTAGCGACCGGCGGAAACATTCAGTACTTC
TRBV5-1,.,TRBJ1-1,.,CASSLIPGTLNTEAFF,TGCGCCAGCAGCTTGATACCCGGGACATTGAACACTGAAGCTTTCTTT
TRBV9,once,TRBJ2-7,.,CASSVQGEVGIPPYEQYF,TGTGCCAGCAGCGTCCAAGGGGAGGTGGGAATCCCACCCTACGAGCAGTACTTC
TRBV4-3,.,TRBJ2-5,TRBD2,CASSPSWGGGPQETQYF,TGCGCCAGCAGCCCCTCATGGGGGGGAGGGCCACAGGAGACCCAGTACTTC
TRBV20-1,.,TRBJ2-7,.,CSAPRGTTYEQYF,TGCAGTGCTCCCCGAGGTACGACCTACGAGCAGTACTTC
TRBV12-3/TRBV12-4,.,TRBJ2-5,.,CASSFVAGPETQYF,TGTGCCAGCAGTTTCGTGGCGGGCCCAGAGACCCAGTACTTC
TRBV6-5,.,TRBJ1-1,TRBD1,CASSLTLGTGRRAFF,TGTGCCAGCAGCCTTACTCTGGGGACAGGCCGGCGGGCTTTCTTT
TRBV20-1,.,TRBJ2-1,.,CSANIGLGTYNEQFF,TGCAGTGCTAACATAGGGCTGGGGACCTACAATGAGCAGTTCTTC
TRBV9,.,TRBJ2-7,.,CASSYIGTATTYEQYF,TGTGCCAGCAGTTACATAGGGACTGCGACTACCTACGAGCAGTACTTC
TRBV9,.,TRBJ2-1,TRBD2,CASSVATPASGRMNNEQFF,TGTGCCAGCAGCGTAGCTACCCCTGCTAGCGGGAGGATGAACAATGAGCAGTTCTTC
TRBV7-2,.,TRBJ1-5,.,CASSPTGSYQPQHF,TGTGCCAGCAGCCCAACAGGGTCTTACCAGCCCCAGCATTTT
TRBV7-9,.,TRBJ2-7,TRBD1,CASSLAQGQGYEQYF,TGTGCCAGCAGCTTAGCCCAGGGACAGGGCTACGAGCAGTACTTC
TRBV29-1,.,TRBJ2-3,TRBD2,CSVAPPAGADTQYF,TGCAGCGTTGCACCCCCGGCGGGGGCAGATACGCAGTATTTT
TRBV11-2,.,TRBJ2-3,.,CASRRGAGPSDTQYF,TGTGCCAGCAGACGGGGGGCAGGGCCTTCAGATACGCAGTATTTT
TRBV28,.,TRBJ1-1,.,CASRYATEAFF,TGTGCCAGCAGGTACGCAACTGAAGCTTTCTTT
TRBV2,.,TRBJ2-5,TRBD2,CASSETSGSGDF,TGTGCCAGCAGTGAGACTAGCGGGAGTGGGGACTTC
TRBV12-3/TRBV12-4,.,TRBJ2-2,TRBD2,CASSSGGSTGELFF,TGTGCCAGCAGTTCGGGGGGAAGCACCGGGGAGCTGTTTTTT
TRBV29-1,.,TRBJ2-5,.,CSVASYQETQYF,TGCAGCGTGGCCAGTTACCAAGAGACCCAGTACTTC
TRBV20-1,.,TRBJ1-4,.,CSAREGRENEKLFF,TGCAGTGCTAGGGAGGGAAGGGAAAATGAAAAACTGTTTTTT
TRBV10-3,.,TRBJ2-2,.,CASLQGAGELFF,TGTGCCAGCCTACAGGGCGCCGGGGAGCTGTTTTTT
TRBV6-1,.,TRBJ1-2,.,CASSSGTNQGYTF,TGTGCCAGCAGTTCCGGGACGAATCAGGGCTACACCTTC
TRBV5-1,.,TRBJ2-6,.,CASSSSRPTGAPSGANVLTF,TGCGCCAGCAGTTCTTCCCGGCCCACCGGGGCCCCGTCTGGGGCCAACGTCCTGACTTTC
TRBV4-2,.,TRBJ2-2,TRBD2,CASSEGLAATGELFF,TGTGCCAGCAGCGAAGGGCTAGCGGCCACCGGGGAGCTGTTTTTT
TRBV28,.,TRBJ2-5,TRBD1,CASSFPITGTAQETQYF,TGTGCCAGCAGTTTCCCGATCACCGGGACAGCCCAAGAGACCCAGTACTTC
TRBV6-4,once,TRBJ2-3,TRBD1,CASSDTTGEVDTQYF,TGTGCCAGCAGTGACACGACAGGGGAAGTGGATACGCAGTATTTT
TRBV7-9,.,TRBJ1-1,TRBD1,CASSGDRGEAFF,TGTGCCAGCAGCGGTGACAGGGGTGAAGCTTTCTTT
TRBV7-2,few,TRBJ2-7,TRBD1,CASRPQTGNGEEQYF,TGTGCCAGCAGACCCCAGACAGGGAACGGGGAAGAGCAGTACTTC
TRBV7-6,.,TRBJ2-7,TRBD1,CASSRFSGQGIYEQYF,TGTGCCAGCAGCCGGTTTTCGGGACAGGGGATTTACGAGCAGTACTTC
TRBV19,.,TRBJ1-4,.,CASSIDADLNEKLFF,TGTGCCAGTAGTATAGACGCAGACTTGAATGAAAAACTGTTTTTT
TRBV29-1,.,TRBJ2-5,TRBD1,CSVELWDRARETQYF,TGCAGCGTTGAGCTCTGGGACAGGGCTAGGGAGACCCAGTACTTC
TRBV20-1,.,TRBJ2-7,TRBD1,CSARPRTGTYEQYF,TGCAGTGCTAGACCCCGGACAGGCACTTACGAGCAGTACTTC
TRBV7-9,.,TRBJ2-7,.,CASSFLTEGAYEQYF,TGTGCCAGCAGCTTCTTGACAGAGGGGGCCTACGAGCAGTACTTC
TRBV27,.,TRBJ2-3,.,CASSIGVSDTQYF,TGTGCCAGCAGCATTGGGGTCTCAGATACGCAGTATTTT
TRBV29-1,.,TRBJ2-2,.,CSVTWNTGELFF,TGCAGCGTTACGTGGAACACCGGGGAGCTGTTTTTT
TRBV5-1,.,TRBJ2-5,.,CASSWDRPRETQYF,TGCGCCAGCAGCTGGGACCGACCCCGAGAGACCCAGTACTTC
TRBV3-1,.,TRBJ1-1,.,CASSWRSNTEAFF,TGTGCCAGCAGCTGGAGGTCGAACACTGAAGCTTTCTTT